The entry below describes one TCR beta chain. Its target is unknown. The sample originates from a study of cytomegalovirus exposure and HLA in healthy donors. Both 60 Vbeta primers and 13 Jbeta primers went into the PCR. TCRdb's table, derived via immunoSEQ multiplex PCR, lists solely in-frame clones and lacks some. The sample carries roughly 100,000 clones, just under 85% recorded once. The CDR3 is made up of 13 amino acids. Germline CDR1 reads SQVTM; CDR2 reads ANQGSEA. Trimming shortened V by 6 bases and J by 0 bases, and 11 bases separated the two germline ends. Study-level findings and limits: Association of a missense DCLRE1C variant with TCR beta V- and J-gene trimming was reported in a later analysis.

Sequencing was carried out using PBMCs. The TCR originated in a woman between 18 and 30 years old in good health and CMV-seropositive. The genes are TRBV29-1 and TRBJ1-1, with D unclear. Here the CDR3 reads CSVIGLMNTEAFF. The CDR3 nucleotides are TGCAGCGTAATCGGACTGATGAACACTGAAGCTTTCTTT.